The subject of this entry is one TCR beta chain. An end of the junction does not agree with germline; a read error may underlie this. The same CDR3 arises from other DNA sequences in this sample as well. This entry comes from a study of blood T cell repertoires in COVID-19. Overall study: Sites in the United States, Italy and Spain provided acute and convalescent COVID-19 samples.

In the original processing: Reference gene primer amplification in the assay estimated nucleated cell counts. Profiling relied on immunoSEQ multiplex PCR, and the TCRdb table lists in-frame clones only, not all of them. That table gives V, J and clone size, and the DNA gave D and trimming. The sample has 110,000 to 150,000 clones, under 90% seen once. The sample consisted of peripheral blood. The clonotype was recovered from a human donor in a cohort sampled during active COVID-19.

The CDR3 DNA reads as TGTGCCAGCAGCTTAGCGGGAGCCTACGAGCAGTACTTC. It specifies CASSLAGAYEQYF. The genes are TRBV12-3 or TRBV12-4 and TRBJ2-7, with 9 bases fitting TRBD2. The CDR3 extends over 13 amino acids.